A selection of T cell receptor beta chains follows, all from one sample in a study of T-cell reconstitution after alpha-beta-depleted transplantation in children. From the PCR reads, TCRdb called clonotypes with MiXCR, one entry per CDR3 protein. Among approximately 400,000 distinct CDR3 sequences, 15% to 20% were seen once, and the ten largest hold roughly 27%. The input for sequencing was PBMCs, mostly from graft donor cells, taken 360 days after TCRalphabeta/CD19-depleted stem cell transplant. These receptors all come from a boy under two years old who had a stem cell transplant for Wiskott-Aldrich syndrome, so the T cells may come from the graft donor. Each CDR3 is given with its conserved first and last residue. The D gene is left open where the match is weak. The size field is filled for only some rows; it gives once, few, many or a size class.

CDR3aa	CDR3nt	len	abundance	v_gene	d_gene	j_gene
CASSHRRPIQETQYF	TGTGCCAGCAGTCACCGTCGGCCCATCCAAGAGACCCAGTACTTC	15	-	TRBV7-9	-	TRBJ2-5
CAIRPNTGELFF	TGTGCCATCAGACCGAACACCGGGGAGCTGTTTTTT	12	few	TRBV10-3	-	TRBJ2-2
CASSYWTGTYEQYF	TGTGCCAGCAGTTACTGGACAGGGACCTACGAGCAGTACTTC	14	few	TRBV6-2/TRBV6-3	TRBD1	TRBJ2-7
CAIRDLGVEETQYF	TGTGCCATCAGGGACCTCGGGGTCGAAGAGACCCAGTACTTC	14	few	TRBV10-3	-	TRBJ2-5
CASSVKTADSPLHF	TGTGCCAGCAGCGTAAAGACAGCTGATTCACCCCTCCACTTT	14	-	TRBV9	-	TRBJ1-6
CASERGREVAGPRVDTQYF	TGTGCCAGTGAGAGGGGCAGGGAGGTGGCTGGACCGAGGGTAGATACGCAGTATTTT	19	-	TRBV6-1	-	TRBJ2-3
CASSYSWGTTDTQYF	TGTGCCAGCAGTTACAGCTGGGGAACCACAGATACGCAGTATTTT	15	few	TRBV6-5	-	TRBJ2-3
CAISDQAGGPYKDTQYF	TGTGCCATCAGTGATCAAGCGGGAGGGCCCTACAAAGATACGCAGTATTTT	17	-	TRBV10-3	TRBD2	TRBJ2-3
CASSQDSVSTDTQYF	TGCGCCAGCAGCCAAGATAGTGTTAGTACAGATACGCAGTATTTT	15	few	TRBV4-3	-	TRBJ2-3
CASPLAGAHNEQFF	TGCGCCAGTCCGCTAGCGGGGGCCCACAATGAGCAGTTCTTC	14	few	TRBV5-1	TRBD2	TRBJ2-1
CASSLVRGGHNEQFF	TGCGCCAGCAGCCTGGTACGGGGGGGGCACAATGAGCAGTTCTTC	15	few	TRBV4-1	TRBD2	TRBJ2-1
CSTGLAGADTQYF	TGCAGCACGGGACTAGCGGGAGCAGATACGCAGTATTTT	13	few	TRBV29-1	TRBD2	TRBJ2-3
CASSRTGYTEAFF	TGTGCCAGCTCACGGACAGGCTACACTGAAGCTTTCTTT	13	few	TRBV18	TRBD1	TRBJ1-1
CASVQEGAWDTQYF	TGTGCCAGCGTTCAAGAAGGAGCGTGGGATACGCAGTATTTT	14	few	TRBV18	-	TRBJ2-3
CASSPRGASNTGELFF	TGCGCCAGCAGCCCCCGGGGGGCCTCGAACACCGGGGAGCTGTTTTTT	16	-	TRBV4-1	-	TRBJ2-2
CASSLSGKTQYF	TGTGCCAGCAGTTTGTCAGGGAAGACCCAGTACTTC	12	few	TRBV12-3/TRBV12-4	-	TRBJ2-5
CASSYTGRADTQYF	TGTGCCAGCAGTTACACCGGGAGAGCAGATACGCAGTATTTT	14	-	TRBV6-5	-	TRBJ2-3
CASSSRDIDYGYTF	TGTGCCAGCAGTTCCCGGGACATAGACTATGGCTACACCTTC	14	-	TRBV28	-	TRBJ1-2
CSASGSGGRSRRTDTQYF	TGCAGTGCTAGCGGGAGCGGCGGGAGGAGTAGGCGGACAGATACGCAGTATTTT	18	few	TRBV20-1	TRBD2	TRBJ2-3
CASSPLTRGGQETQYF	TGCGCCAGCAGCCCTTTGACTAGAGGGGGACAAGAGACCCAGTACTTC	16	-	TRBV5-1	-	TRBJ2-5
CASSQGRQGAYEQYF	TGCGCCAGCAGCCAAGGGAGACAGGGCGCCTACGAGCAGTACTTC	15	-	TRBV4-3	TRBD1	TRBJ2-7
CASSWQMSSYEQYF	TGTGCCAGCAGTTGGCAGATGAGCTCCTACGAGCAGTACTTC	14	few	TRBV27	-	TRBJ2-7
CATSGLANTGELFF	TGTGCCACCTCCGGACTAGCGAACACCGGGGAGCTGTTTTTT	14	-	TRBV24-1	TRBD2	TRBJ2-2
CSVERTGPRETQYF	TGCAGCGTTGAACGGACAGGACCCAGGGAGACCCAGTACTTC	14	few	TRBV29-1	TRBD1	TRBJ2-5
CASSQEEGGEVKTQYF	TGCGCCAGCAGCCAAGAAGAAGGGGGAGAGGTGAAGACCCAGTACTTC	16	once	TRBV4-1	-	TRBJ2-5
CATSSTAYQETQYF	TGTGCCACCAGCAGTACAGCGTACCAAGAGACCCAGTACTTC	14	-	TRBV15	-	TRBJ2-5
CATSDFYPNEQFF	TGTGCCACCAGTGATTTTTACCCCAATGAGCAGTTCTTC	13	-	TRBV24-1	-	TRBJ2-1
CASSLGGGADYEQYF	TGTGCCAGCAGCTTAGGGGGAGGGGCGGACTACGAGCAGTACTTC	15	-	TRBV7-2	TRBD2	TRBJ2-7
CASRTSGGGDGYTF	TGTGCCAGCAGGACGTCTGGGGGAGGGGATGGCTACACCTTC	14	few	TRBV6-1	-	TRBJ1-2
CASSSRAGPYEQYF	TGTGCCAGCAGCTCTCGAGCGGGACCCTACGAGCAGTACTTC	14	few	TRBV7-2	TRBD2	TRBJ2-7
CASSLTVGPQHF	TGTGCCAGCAGCTTAACGGTTGGGCCCCAGCATTTT	12	few	TRBV11-3	-	TRBJ1-5
CATKGQGPERYEQYF	TGTGCCACCAAGGGCCAGGGGCCGGAACGCTACGAGCAGTACTTC	15	-	TRBV28	-	TRBJ2-7
CASSLKVRGRFPNEQFF	TGCGCCAGCAGCCTGAAGGTGAGGGGGAGATTCCCAAATGAGCAGTTCTTC	17	-	TRBV4-3	-	TRBJ2-1
CASSKSLPSTDTQYF	TGCGCCAGCAGCAAGTCCTTACCTAGCACAGATACGCAGTATTTT	15	many	TRBV5-1	-	TRBJ2-3
CADSGRVNTEAFF	TGTGCCGACTCAGGGCGGGTGAACACTGAAGCTTTCTTT	13	few	TRBV2	-	TRBJ1-1
CASSKGLAPSTDTQYF	TGTGCCAGCAGCAAGGGACTAGCCCCCAGCACAGATACGCAGTATTTT	16	few	TRBV5-5	TRBD2	TRBJ2-3
CATSPVIGLAGEETQYF	TGTGCCACCAGCCCAGTTATTGGACTAGCGGGAGAAGAGACCCAGTACTTC	17	-	TRBV15	TRBD2	TRBJ2-5
CASSLPGLADYNEQFF	TGTGCCAGCAGCTTACCTGGACTAGCGGATTACAATGAGCAGTTCTTC	16	-	TRBV7-8	TRBD2	TRBJ2-1
CASSHPGQGVSSYGYTF	TGCGCCAGCAGCCACCCGGGACAGGGGGTTTCTTCCTATGGCTACACCTTC	17	few	TRBV4-1	TRBD1	TRBJ1-2
CASSLGGGHTDTQYF	TGTGCCAGCAGCTTGGGCGGGGGCCACACAGATACGCAGTATTTT	15	-	TRBV7-2	-	TRBJ2-3